This T cell receptor beta chain derives from a study of blood T cell repertoires in COVID-19. At the level of the study: From the United States, Italy and Spain came samples of acute and convalescent COVID-19. PBMCs, B-cell-depleted T cells, or T cells provided the cDNA or gDNA that made up the material.

J gave up 5 bases and V 6 bases, and 7 bases lay outside the gene matches. CDR1 and CDR2 (germline): SGHVS, FQNEAQ. There are 15 residues in the CDR3. Original processing notes: Using reference gene primer amplification, nucleated cell counts were estimated. TCRdb's table, derived via immunoSEQ multiplex PCR, lists solely in-frame clones and lacks some. For V, J and clone size, that table is used; D and trimming come from the DNA. Of about 270,000 clones listed, approximately 89% are singletons. The rearrangement uses TRBV7-8 and TRBJ2-2; 9 nucleotides align to TRBD1. The origin of this receptor is a man aged 40-49 years with active or convalescent COVID-19. Sequenced sample: peripheral blood. In DNA form, the CDR3 reads TGTGCCAGCAGACGAGGGACAGGGATAACCGGGGAGCTGTTTTTT. Translation gives CASRRGTGITGELFF.